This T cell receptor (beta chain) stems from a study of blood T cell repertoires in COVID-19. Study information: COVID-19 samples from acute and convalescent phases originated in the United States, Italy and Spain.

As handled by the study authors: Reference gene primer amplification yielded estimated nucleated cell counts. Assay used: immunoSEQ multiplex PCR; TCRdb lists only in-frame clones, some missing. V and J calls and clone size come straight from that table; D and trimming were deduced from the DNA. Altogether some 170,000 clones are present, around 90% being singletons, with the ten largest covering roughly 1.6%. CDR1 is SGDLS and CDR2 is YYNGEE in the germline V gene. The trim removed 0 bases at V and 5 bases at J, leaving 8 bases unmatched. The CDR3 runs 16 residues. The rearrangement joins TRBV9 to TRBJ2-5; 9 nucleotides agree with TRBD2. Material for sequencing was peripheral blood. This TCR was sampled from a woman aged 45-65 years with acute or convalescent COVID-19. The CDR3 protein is CASSVGPAGGWETQYF. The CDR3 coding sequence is TGTGCCAGCAGCGTAGGTCCAGCGGGGGGATGGGAGACCCAGTACTTC.